These T cell receptor beta chains were read from a single sample in a study of cytomegalovirus exposure and HLA in healthy donors. Only in-frame clones appear in the TCRdb table, and some are missing; sequencing was by immunoSEQ multiplex PCR. The sample has around 130,000 clones. Material: PBMCs. These receptors were collected from a woman aged 55-69 years in good health and CMV-seronegative. The CDR3 runs from the conserved cysteine through the conserved F or W. The D gene is left open where the match is weak.

d_call,v_call,cdr3_length,j_call,cdr3_nt,cdr3_aa
NA,TRBV28,13,TRBJ1-1,TGTGCCAGCCTGAGGGGGTTTTCCACTGAAGCTTTCTTT,CASLRGFSTEAFF
TRBD2,TRBV7-9,15,TRBJ2-2,TGTGCCAGCAGCTTACTAGCGGGAGGCTTCGGGGAGCTGTTTTTT,CASSLLAGGFGELFF
NA,TRBV5-1,13,TRBJ2-2,TGCGCCAGCAGCCAGACTCCGACCGGGGAGCTGTTTTTT,CASSQTPTGELFF
NA,TRBV19,13,TRBJ1-2,TGTGCCAGTAGTGGGGGGACTTTCTATGGCTACACCTTC,CASSGGTFYGYTF
NA,TRBV11-1,12,TRBJ2-5,TGTGCCAGCAGCTTAGCTGCGGGGACCCAGTACTTC,CASSLAAGTQYF
NA,TRBV5-1,15,TRBJ2-2,TGCGCCAGCAGCTCTGCGCAGGGAGGTACCGGGGAGCTGTTTTTT,CASSSAQGGTGELFF
TRBD1,TRBV6-6,15,TRBJ1-2,TGTGCCAGCAGTTACCGGACAGGGGGCGACTATGGCTACACCTTC,CASSYRTGGDYGYTF
TRBD2,TRBV6-5,16,TRBJ2-7,TGTGCCAGCAGTTACTCAGCTAGCGGGAGAGTCTACGAGCAGTACTTC,CASSYSASGRVYEQYF
TRBD2,TRBV5-4,16,TRBJ2-3,TGTGCCAGCAGCCCGGGGAGAACTAGCGGGAGTAATACGCAGTATTTT,CASSPGRTSGSNTQYF
NA,TRBV7-2,15,TRBJ1-3,TGTGCCAGCAGCTTAACGACAGGCAGTGGAAACACCATATATTTT,CASSLTTGSGNTIYF
NA,TRBV6-1,16,TRBJ2-3,TGTGCCAGCAGTGAAGTCATTAGCGGACACAGATTATCGCAGTATTTT,CASSEVISGHRLSQYF
NA,TRBV28,14,TRBJ2-3,TGTGCCAGCTGGATCGGGAGCGGCACAGATACGCAGTATTTT,CASWIGSGTDTQYF
TRBD2,TRBV2,12,TRBJ2-5,TGTGCCAGCAAACTAGCGGGAGAGACCCAGTACTTC,CASKLAGETQYF
NA,TRBV7-2,16,TRBJ1-6,TGTGCCAGCAGCTTATTGGCCGTCTCCTATAATTCACCCCTCCACTTT,CASSLLAVSYNSPLHF
NA,TRBV2,11,TRBJ1-1,TGTGCCAGCAGGGGGGGATTGGGAGCTTTCTTT,CASRGGLGAFF
TRBD2,TRBV5-1,15,TRBJ2-1,TGCGCCAGCAGCCTCCTAGCGGGAACCTGGAATGAGCAGTTCTTC,CASSLLAGTWNEQFF
TRBD1,TRBV6-5,15,TRBJ1-1,TGTGCCAGCAGTTACGGGGGACAGCTTAACACTGAAGCTTTCTTT,CASSYGGQLNTEAFF
NA,TRBV2,14,TRBJ2-5,TGTGCCAGCAGTGAATTTGACCGCGGTGCGTCCCAGTACTTC,CASSEFDRGASQYF
TRBD1,TRBV19,16,TRBJ2-7,TGTGCCAGTAGTATAGAGCACGGGACAGGGTCGTTAGAGCAGTACTTC,CASSIEHGTGSLEQYF
TRBD1,TRBV6-1,17,TRBJ1-3,TGTGCCAGCAGTGAAGTCCTTCGACAGGGCTCTGGAAACACCATATATTTT,CASSEVLRQGSGNTIYF
NA,TRBV1,16,TRBJ1-5,TGCACCAGCAGCCAAGATCCGACAGGGGACAATCAGCCCCAGCATTTT,CTSSQDPTGDNQPQHF
NA,TRBV5-1,14,TRBJ2-7,TGCGCCAGCAGCTTGTCCGGACAGAGCTACGAGCAGTACTTC,CASSLSGQSYEQYF
NA,TRBV6-5,15,TRBJ1-4,TGTGCCAGCAGTTACTCCCGGGGTGGGAGCGAAAAACTGTTTTTT,CASSYSRGGSEKLFF
TRBD2,TRBV4-1,15,TRBJ2-7,TGCGCCAGCAGCCTTCGGGAGGGTGGGTCCTACGAGCAGTACTTC,CASSLREGGSYEQYF
TRBD2,TRBV7-9,16,TRBJ2-7,TGTGCCAGCAGCTCGGGTAGCGGGTTAGCCTCCTACGAGCAGTACTTC,CASSSGSGLASYEQYF
TRBD1,TRBV5-1,15,TRBJ1-1,TGCGCCAGCAGCTTACAGGACAGGGGGCTTACTGAGGCTTTCTTT,CASSLQDRGLTEAFF
TRBD2,TRBV28,16,TRBJ2-1,TGTGCCAGCAGAACTTCCGGGACTAGCGGTTACAATGAGCAGTTCTTC,CASRTSGTSGYNEQFF
TRBD2,TRBV4-2,16,TRBJ2-5,TGTGCCAGCAGCCAAGAAGTTCTAGCGGGAGTAGAGACCCAGTACTTC,CASSQEVLAGVETQYF
TRBD1,TRBV2,12,TRBJ1-2,TGTGCCAGCAGAGGACAGGGCTATGGCTACACCTTC,CASRGQGYGYTF
NA,TRBV7-2,12,TRBJ2-2,TGTGCCAGCAGCTTAGCGGCTGGGGAGCTGTTTTTT,CASSLAAGELFF
TRBD1,TRBV28,14,TRBJ2-7,TGTGCCAGCCCCCGGGACAGGGTACGGGACGAGCAGTACTTC,CASPRDRVRDEQYF
TRBD2,TRBV6-6,16,TRBJ2-4,TGTGCCAGCAGTTACACCCGAGCGGGGCTCAAAAACATTCAGTACTTC,CASSYTRAGLKNIQYF
TRBD2,TRBV5-1,14,TRBJ2-1,TGCGCCAGCAGCTCACTAGCGGTTGAAAATGAGCAGTTCTTC,CASSSLAVENEQFF
NA,TRBV2,11,TRBJ2-3,TGTGCCAGCACCGAGGATTATACGCAGTATTTT,CASTEDYTQYF
NA,TRBV11-2,12,TRBJ2-7,TGTGCCAGCAGCTTTCTTCAGTACGAGCAGTACTTC,CASSFLQYEQYF
NA,TRBV5-1,13,TRBJ2-7,TGCGCCAGCAAAGAGAGTAATTCCTACGAGCAGTACTTC,CASKESNSYEQYF
TRBD2,TRBV5-1,19,TRBJ2-1,TGCGCCAGCAGCTTGCTACTAGCGGGAGGGAATTTTGGTTACAATGAGCAGTTCTTC,CASSLLLAGGNFGYNEQFF
TRBD1,TRBV11-2,15,TRBJ1-1,TGTGCCAGCAGCTTAGCTACGACAGGGGGCACTGAAGCTTTCTTT,CASSLATTGGTEAFF
TRBD2,TRBV10-2,15,TRBJ2-1,TGCGCCAGCCGAACCGGGACTAGCGGGGGCCCCGAGCAGTTCTTC,CASRTGTSGGPEQFF
NA,TRBV7-7,14,TRBJ2-2,TGTGCTAGCAGCCCGGACAGACAGAGCGGGGAGCTGTTTTTT,CASSPDRQSGELFF